This T cell receptor (beta chain) was identified during a study of T-cell reconstitution after alpha-beta-depleted transplantation in children. The study, taken as a whole, reports: Diversity and T-cell counts at one year after transplant derived mostly from new T cells. Surviving recipient cells, namely T cells and thymic progenitors, were the source of high day-60 TCRbeta diversity in some patients. Expanded graft clones, several hundred of them, were reportedly the source of alpha-beta T cells about two months after transplant.

For TCRbeta, the library was prepared with unique molecular identifiers. TCRdb re-called the PCR reads through MiXCR, storing one row per CDR3 protein. The table records almost 600,000 distinct CDR3 sequences, 27% of them present only once. From germline, CDR1 is SGHTA and CDR2 FQGNSA. V was pared by 5 bases and J by 1 base, with 7 bases of the junction left unmatched. This CDR3 is 16 amino acids long. With respect to this clonotype: Its antigen is currently unknown.

This sample comprised PBMCs, obtained before TCRalphabeta/CD19-depleted stem cell transplant. The receptor's source is a boy younger than two with Wiskott-Aldrich syndrome, due to receive a stem cell transplant. This chain connects TRBV7-2 to TRBJ2-7; 11 bases map to TRBD2. CDR3 in DNA: TGTGCCAGCAGCCCGGGACTAGCGGCTAATTCCTACGAGCAGTACTTC. Its translation: CASSPGLAANSYEQYF. The full variable domain, in which reference TRBV7-2 and TRBJ2-7 provide the parts outside the CDR3, is GAGVSQSPSNKVTEKGKDVELRCDPISGHTALYWYRQSLGQGLEFLIYFQGNSAPDKSGLPSDRFSAERTGGSVSTLTIQRTQQEDSAVYLCASSPGLAANSYEQYFGPGTRLTVT.